The next 29 T cell receptor beta chains were all read from a single sample in a study of patients and donors after allogeneic stem cell transplantation. TCRdb reprocessed the RT-PCR reads with MiXCR, giving one entry per CDR3 protein. The table has around 170,000 distinct CDR3 sequences, roughly 24% seen once. The sequencing input was blood, either unsorted or a sorted T cell fraction (not recorded which). These receptors were obtained from a human donor who was either an allogeneic HSCT recipient or a stem cell or donor lymphocyte infusion donor (not recorded which). It is not recorded whose cells these are; they may come from a transplant donor.

A few counts support this clonotype. The chain carries TRBV20-1 and TRBJ2-4; 9 nucleotides match TRBD2. Trimming cost V 3 bases and J 5 bases; bases outside gene matches: 5. The germline CDR1 and CDR2 sequences are DFQATT and SNEGSKA (reference sequence). The CDR3 totals 14 residues. The CDR3 loop is CSASGGRVENIQYF. DNA for the CDR3: TGCAGTGCTAGTGGCGGGAGGGTGGAAAACATTCAGTACTTC.

This clonotype was seen only a few times. This chain joins TRBV5-1 and TRBJ1-1; D may be TRBD1 (6 bases). The CDR3 runs to 16 residues. Trimming left V 0 bases short and J 3 bases short, with 15 bases between. Germline V CDR1 and CDR2: SGHRS, YFSETQ. In nucleotides, the CDR3 is TGCGCCAGCAGCTTGGCGACTACGGGGGCGGACACTGAAGCTTTCTTT. It specifies CASSLATTGADTEAFF.

This clonotype was recorded at least ten times. The chain combines TRBV7-2 with TRBJ1-1; no clear D. Germline CDR1 and CDR2: SGHTA and FQGNSA. The CDR3 has 14 residues. The V end lost 7 bases, the J end lost 0 bases, and 12 bases lay between the germline ends. The CDR3 region has the DNA TGTGCCAGCATCTGGGCGGGTGTGAACACTGAAGCTTTCTTT. Translation: CASIWAGVNTEAFF.

This clonotype was seen more than once but under ten times. This chain's CDR3 is CSARDAQVFAEAFF. The DNA of the CDR3 is TGCAGTGCTAGAGATGCTCAGGTTTTCGCTGAAGCTTTCTTT. This rearrangement joins TRBV20-1 to TRBJ1-1; no clear D gene. CDR1 is DFQATT and CDR2 is SNEGSKA in the germline V gene (reference sequence). There are 14 residues in the CDR3. V lost 0 bases and J lost 6, with 14 bases in between.

This clonotype was found many times. The V gene is TRBV12-3 or TRBV12-4, the J gene TRBJ1-1, with 7 bases aligning to TRBD1. The CDR3 is 14 amino acids. The J segment lost 1 base and the V segment lost 5 bases, leaving 4 bases of the junction unmatched. The chain's CDR3 is CASSTRQGNTEAFF. CDR3 sequence (DNA): TGTGCCAGCAGTACGCGACAGGGGAACACTGAAGCTTTCTTT.

This clonotype has only a few counts. The CDR3 region is CASSPLQGANYGYTF. CDR3 coding DNA: TGCGCCAGCAGCCCGCTACAGGGAGCTAACTATGGCTACACCTTC. The chain couples TRBV4-1 to TRBJ1-2; possibly TRBD1 for D (6 bases). The CDR3 is made up of 15 amino acids. V lost 4 bases to trimming and J lost 0 bases, with 12 bases between them. From germline, CDR1 is MGHRA and CDR2 YSYEKL.

J is TRBJ2-7 and V is TRBV25-1, with no clear D. Germline V gene sequence: CDR1 MGHDK, CDR2 SYGVNS. Trimming shortened V by 3 bases and J by 5 bases, and 29 bases separated the two germline ends. The CDR3 runs to 19 residues. The CDR3 DNA sequence: TGTGCCAGCAGTGAGGGAATCTGGGCAGGTTTTTTATATGGGAACGAGCAGTACTTC. This codes for CASSEGIWAGFLYGNEQYF.

The rearrangement joins TRBV13 to TRBJ1-6; the match to TRBD1 covers 9 bases. V shed 5 bases and J 5 bases; nucleotides not matched to a gene: 4. The CDR3 is made up of 15 amino acids. The V gene's germline CDR1 is PRHDT and CDR2 FYEKMQ (reference sequence). The CDR3 DNA reads as TGTGCCAGCAGCCCACAGGGGGCCGATAATTCACCCCTCCACTTT. Translated: CASSPQGADNSPLHF.

In its sample, this clonotype was seen a few times. A read error may account for a junction end that differs from germline. The genes are TRBV12-3 or TRBV12-4 and TRBJ1-3; D ambiguous. The CDR3 has 14 amino acids. CDR3 bases: TGTGCCAGCAGTTTAATGGTTTGGGGAAACGCCATATATTTT. Protein product: CASSLMVWGNAIYF.

In its sample, this clonotype was seen a few times. The chain is built from TRBV27 and TRBJ2-3; D not certain. CDR1 and CDR2 (germline): MNHEY, SMNVEV (reference sequence). Trimming cost V 5 bases and J 3 bases, with 15 bases left between them. This CDR3 has 15 residues. The CDR3 region is CASSPSPIGTDTQYF. CDR3 in DNA: TGTGCCAGCAGTCCCTCTCCGATTGGAACAGATACGCAGTATTTT.

This clonotype was counted many times. This chain connects TRBV12-3 or TRBV12-4 to TRBJ1-2, with 8 bases identical to TRBD1. Losses at the gene ends were 3 bases for V and 2 bases for J; bases not matched to a gene: 5. The CDR3 sequence is 15 residues long. Here the CDR3 reads CASSFNRGENYGYTF. In DNA form, the CDR3 reads TGTGCCAGCAGTTTCAACAGGGGGGAAAACTATGGCTACACCTTC.

The rearrangement joins TRBV15 to TRBJ2-7, with 7 bases fitting TRBD1. J lost 5 bases, V lost 1 base, and 8 bases had no gene match. This CDR3 comprises 15 residues. Per the germline V gene, CDR1 is LNHNV and CDR2 is YYDKDF (reference sequence). CDR3 region: CATSRGVGGSDEQYF. DNA of the CDR3: TGTGCCACCAGCAGAGGGGTAGGGGGCAGCGACGAGCAGTACTTC.

As to this clonotype: Compared with germline, one end of the junction differs, possibly owing to a read error. The rearrangement links TRBV12-3 or TRBV12-4 to TRBJ1-1, with D possibly matching TRBD1 (5 bases). This CDR3 is built from 15 residues. CDR3 amino acids: CASRLGANVGTEAFF. In DNA, the CDR3 is TGTGCCAGCAGGTTAGGGGCTAACGTGGGGACTGAAGCTTTCTTT.

In this sample, this clonotype turned up once. The rearrangement uses TRBV12-3 or TRBV12-4 and TRBJ2-1; TRBD2 matches 13 bases. The length of the CDR3 is 15 residues. Losses at the gene ends were 3 bases for V and 8 bases for J; bases not matched to a gene: 4. The CDR3: CASSFPGTSGDEQFF. The CDR3 DNA reads TGTGCCAGCAGTTTCCCCGGGACTAGCGGGGATGAGCAGTTCTTC.

This clonotype appeared many times. The chain couples TRBV12-3 or TRBV12-4 to TRBJ1-1, with a weak D call TRBD1 (6 bases). There are 11 residues in the CDR3. V was shortened by 4 bases and J by 11 bases, with 11 bases between the two germline ends. The CDR3 nucleotides read TGTGCCAGCAGTTCGACAGGTGAGGCTTTCTTT. It translates to CASSSTGEAFF.

The chain couples TRBV5-1 to TRBJ2-5; D not resolved. V lost 0 bases and J 5 bases, leaving 11 bases between the germline ends. The CDR3 is 14 residues long. Germline-derived CDR1 and CDR2 are SGHRS and YFSETQ. CDR3 nucleotide sequence: TGCGCCAGCAGCTTGGTTAGGGCAGCGGAGACCCAGTACTTC. Translating gives CASSLVRAAETQYF.

For this clonotype: The CDR3 end shows no conserved phenylalanine or tryptophan, and so a read error is likely. V usage is TRBV10-3 and J usage is TRBJ1-1, with a possible D match to TRBD1 (5 bases). The CDR3 has 14 amino acids. Per the germline V gene, CDR1 is ENHRY and CDR2 is SYGVKD. V was pared by 3 bases and J by 2 bases, with 10 bases between. DNA for the CDR3: TGTGCCATCAGTGACGAGGGGCCAAACACTGAAGCTTTCCTT. It translates to CAISDEGPNTEAFL.

The chain has TRBV5-5 and TRBJ1-2, with 7 nucleotides matching TRBD1. Trimming removed 0 bases from V and 9 bases from J; junction bases left unmatched: 14. This CDR3 comprises 16 residues. The V gene's germline CDR1 is SGHKS and CDR2 YYEKEE (reference sequence). CDR3 DNA: TGTGCCAGCAGCTTGGAATTCGACCCCACAGGGGCTAGCTACACCTTC. This sequence encodes CASSLEFDPTGASYTF.

The rearrangement links TRBV20-1 to TRBJ2-1; perhaps D is TRBD1 or TRBD2 (6 bases each). The V end lost 2 bases, the J end lost 0 bases, and 11 bases lay between the germline ends. Germline V CDR1 and CDR2: DFQATT, SNEGSKA (reference sequence). The CDR3 runs to 15 residues. CDR3 nucleotide sequence: TGCAGTGCTAGAAATTGGGGGGCCTCCTACAATGAGCAGTTCTTC. Its protein product is CSARNWGASYNEQFF.

V gene TRBV4-1 combines with J gene TRBJ2-2; D not resolved. Looked up from germline, CDR1 is MGHRA and CDR2 is YSYEKL. The CDR3 consists of 13 residues. The V end lost 2 bases, the J end lost 2 bases, and 3 bases lay between the germline ends. DNA of the CDR3: TGCGCCAGCAGCCAATTCAACACCGGGGAGCTGTTTTTT. The encoded protein is CASSQFNTGELFF.

In this sample, this clonotype turned up a few times. This sequence joins TRBV29-1 and TRBJ2-1; D remains unclear. The CDR3 has 12 amino acids. CDR1 SQVTM and CDR2 ANQGSEA come from the germline V gene. V lost 5 bases and J 3 bases, leaving 8 bases between the germline ends. The CDR3 DNA follows: TGCAGCGTTCTTGCGGACTACAATGAGCAGTTCTTC. It encodes CSVLADYNEQFF.

In its sample, this clonotype was seen a few times. The CDR3 region has the DNA TGTGCCAGCAGTTTGGGGCATGGCTACACCTTC. Translated, it gives CASSLGHGYTF. The chain is built from TRBV12-3 or TRBV12-4 and TRBJ1-2, with a tentative D call TRBD1 (5 bases). The CDR3 spans 11 residues. The V end lost 3 bases, the J end lost 6 bases, and 5 bases lay between the germline ends.

The J gene is TRBJ1-6, the V gene TRBV2; D is uncertain. CDR1 and CDR2 (germline): SNHLY, FYNNEI. This CDR3 comprises 18 residues. V was trimmed by 7 bases and J by 7 bases, leaving 26 bases between them. CDR3: CASTPRFRLSRSNSPLHF. The CDR3 region has the DNA TGTGCCAGCACCCCGAGATTCAGGCTGAGCAGGTCCAATTCACCCCTCCACTTT. The full variable domain, its missing parts supplied by reference TRBV2 and TRBJ1-6, is EPEVTQTPSHQVTQMGQEVILRCVPISNHLYFYWYRQILGQKVEFLVSFYNNEISEKSEIFDDQFSVERPDGSNFTLKIRSTKLEDSAMYFCASTPRFRLSRSNSPLHFGNGTRLTVT.

This chain connects TRBV20-1 to TRBJ2-1, with 12 nucleotides matching TRBD2. The trim removed 3 bases at V and 3 bases at J, leaving 3 bases unmatched. There are 15 residues in the CDR3. The germline V gene encodes CDR1 DFQATT and CDR2 SNEGSKA (reference sequence). This chain's CDR3 is CSASRTSGIYNEQFF. Written as DNA, the CDR3 is TGCAGTGCTAGTAGGACTAGCGGGATCTACAATGAGCAGTTCTTC.

This chain joins TRBV15 and TRBJ1-2; possibly TRBD1 for D (5 bases). Trimming cost V 4 bases and J 2 bases, with 23 bases left between them. The CDR3 contains 18 residues. Germline loops: CDR1 LNHNV, CDR2 YYDKDF (reference sequence). The CDR3 spells CATSTAGTPFPPNYGYTF. The CDR3 bases are TGTGCCACCAGCACGGCCGGGACCCCTTTCCCGCCGAACTATGGCTACACCTTC.

V is TRBV7-9 and J is TRBJ1-6; D is possibly TRBD1 (5 bases). The CDR3 has 14 residues. V was trimmed by 4 bases and J by 10 bases, leaving 14 bases between them. Per the germline V gene, CDR1 is SEHNR and CDR2 is FQNEAQ (reference sequence). The CDR3 DNA is TGTGCCAGCAGCTCGGACGGGAGGGGCTCACCCCTCCACTTT. Translating gives CASSSDGRGSPLHF. Drawing the rest from reference TRBV7-9 and TRBJ1-6, the complete variable domain is DTGVSQNPRHKITKRGQNVTFRCDPISEHNRLYWYRQTLGQGPEFLTYFQNEAQLEKSRLLSDRFSAERPKGSFSTLEIQRTEQGDSAMYLCASSSDGRGSPLHFGNGTRLTVT.

V and J are TRBV6-2 or TRBV6-3 and TRBJ2-1; 11 bases match TRBD2. The germline V gene has CDR1 MNHEY and CDR2 SVGEGT. The CDR3 runs to 15 residues. V shed 4 bases and J 9 bases; nucleotides not matched to a gene: 8. CDR3 protein: CASSSSGRFAAEQFF. The DNA of the CDR3 is TGTGCCAGCAGTTCTAGCGGGAGGTTTGCCGCTGAGCAGTTCTTC.

The gene calls are TRBV12-3 or TRBV12-4 and TRBJ2-3; D tentatively reads TRBD1 or TRBD2 (6 bases each). V was cut by 5 bases and J by 5 bases, with 14 bases left in between. This CDR3 contains 14 residues. This CDR3 reads CASSPGGGGDTQYF. In DNA form, the CDR3 reads TGTGCCAGCAGTCCTGGAGGGGGAGGAGATACGCAGTATTTT.

This clonotype was counted between two and nine times. This chain uses TRBV25-1 with TRBJ2-6; D remains ambiguous. Germline assignment: CDR1 MGHDK and CDR2 SYGVNS. CDR3 size: 12 residues. Trimming removed 10 bases at V and 0 bases at J, with 4 bases between. Here the CDR3 reads CATDSGANVLTF. The CDR3 bases are TGTGCCACGGACTCTGGGGCCAACGTCCTGACTTTC.